The next 4 T cell receptor beta chains were all read from a single sample in a study of cytomegalovirus exposure and HLA in healthy donors. Primers included in the PCR were 60 Vbeta and 13 Jbeta primers. The assay was immunoSEQ multiplex PCR, and TCRdb's table has in-frame clones only and misses some. Of around 50,000 clones in the sample, around 83% were seen once. Material for sequencing was PBMCs. These receptor sequences come from a man in his forties in good health and CMV-seronegative.

The rearrangement links TRBV2 to TRBJ2-2; no clear D. The CDR3 runs 14 residues. Trimming took off 1 base at V and 0 bases at J, with 3 bases between the two ends. From germline, CDR1 is SNHLY and CDR2 FYNNEI. The CDR3 DNA is TGTGCCAGCAGTGAAGTCGCGAACACCGGGGAGCTGTTTTTT. Its protein product is CASSEVANTGELFF.

This chain connects TRBV28 to TRBJ2-1; TRBD2 matches 9 bases. The ends lost 7 bases at V and 4 bases at J; junction bases unmatched: 8. There are 15 residues in the CDR3. Looked up from germline, CDR1 is MDHEN and CDR2 is SYDVKM. The chain's CDR3 is CASNLGLAPYNEQFF. The CDR3 DNA reads TGTGCCAGCAACTTGGGACTAGCTCCTTACAATGAGCAGTTCTTC.

This clone was counted a few times. V is TRBV5-4 and J is TRBJ2-3, with 9 positions matching TRBD2. The junction had 10 bases not matched to a gene; V was cut back by 4 bases and J by 4 bases. The CDR3 extends over 16 amino acids. Germline CDR1 and CDR2: SGHNT and YYREEE (reference sequence). Here the CDR3 reads CASSNVAGVIADTQYF. DNA for the CDR3: TGTGCCAGCAGCAACGTAGCGGGGGTTATCGCAGATACGCAGTATTTT.

V is TRBV19 and J is TRBJ2-1, with 10 positions matching TRBD1. Germline V lookup: CDR1 LNHDA, CDR2 SQIVND (reference sequence). Germline trimming cut 4 bases from V and 9 bases from J; bases unmatched to any gene: 9. CDR3 length: 15 residues. The DNA of the CDR3 is TGTGCCAGTAGTACCCGGGACAGGGGACTTACTGAGCAGTTCTTC. It codes for CASSTRDRGLTEQFF.